A single T cell receptor beta chain is shown here with its context. No antigen is known for it. Qualities for individual bases were not recorded, and no much larger clone is one base off. This entry comes from a study of shared clonotypes between healthy human individuals (dated by TCRdb to 2020 to 2021). Notes on the research overall: A couple of women and a few men aged 18 to 49 years were included in the cohort. Different laboratories and diverse techniques were used to prepare libraries and sequence TCR repertoires, to increase sequencing depth and limit assay-specific biases. Per donor, leukapheresis produced somewhere between about 0.94 and 9.5 billion PBMCs. To estimate repertoire size and how much clonotypes are shared between individuals, the study performed deep sequencing of blood TCR repertoires from about five healthy adults. For each donor, CD4 naive and CD4 memory were each given three plates, CD8 naive was given two plates, and CD8 memory was given one plate.

TCR CDR3 regions were amplified from genomic DNA by multiplex PCR using the deep immunoSEQ assay. Genomic DNA extracted from each cell subset was distributed evenly over all wells of several immunoSEQ 96-well plates, and each plate served as one replicate. For sorted subsets, each replicate PCR was loaded with about 0.2 ug genomic DNA, equivalent to 25,000 to 30,000 T cell genomes. Purified libraries were measured with a Qubit 3.0 fluorometer, size-checked on a Bioanalyzer 2100, and measured again with the KAPA Library Quantification kit. Every immunoSEQ 96-well plate was sequenced on a dedicated single-read 150-cycle Illumina NextSeq 550 flow cell. The original pipeline was this. The immunoSEQ output contained only junctional sequences without quality scores, so filtering could not match that applied to full-length reads. Sequences were annotated with PyIR, a Python wrapper for IgBLAST v1.9, and V/J genes and CDR3 were assigned using IMGT germline references. Reads were removed for weak V/J assignments (E-value above 1e-6), missing CDR3, stop codons, out-of-frame junctions, or ambiguous translated residues. V3J clonotypes were defined as sequences sharing the same inferred V gene, J gene, and CDR3 amino acid sequence. Percentage overlap between repertoires was calculated by dividing the number of shared unique clonotypes by the size of the smaller repertoire. RTK rarefaction, the Chao1 estimator, and Recon v2.1 estimates of unobserved clonotypes were used to assess repertoire richness. Generation probabilities for all TCRbeta clonotypes obtained by the gDNA method from a handful of donors were computed using OLGA. This immuneACCESS table, as held by TCRdb, lists in-frame sequences with V and J called but not all clones. Of the missing ones, under half trace to an unresolved V gene in checked studies; the others have no known cause. That table supplies the V and J calls and clone size; D and trimming were determined from the DNA. This sample lists some 2.4 million clones; 93% were detected once. Of the sample, more than 0.35% falls within the top ten clones.

The germline V gene (reference sequence) provides CDR1 MNHEY and CDR2 SMNVEV. At the junction V is shortened by 4 bases and J by 2 bases; bases outside the gene matches: 7. The CDR3 runs 15 residues from the cysteine to the phenylalanine. The retained sequence is limited to the CDR3, 45 bases, with the frame set at the first base. What the study reported, not specific to this receptor: Sampling was limited to blood, and TCR repertoires in tissue likely differ from TCR repertoires in blood. Even with the large sequencing depth, rarefaction of the sorted-subset datasets indicated that sequencing was incomplete. The small number of donors limited the genetic and exposure-history diversity represented. Pairwise subsampling indicated that sequencing depth was expected to affect the degree of clonotype sharing among donors. Across a handful of donors, around 5% of naive CD4, around 3.3% of naive CD8, about 2% of memory CD4, and 0.4% of memory CD8 clonotypes were shared. Compared with non-shared clonotypes, clonotypes shared by all four sorted-subset donors had higher generation probabilities. Larger estimated clonotype richness was generally found for naive subsets than for memory subsets.

The donors were healthy, HIV-negative adults who had no recently reported acute infections or vaccinations. Only Caucasian adults living in Nashville, Tennessee, USA were represented among the donors. CD4+ T cells were enriched by magnetic negative selection; naive cells were then positively selected on CD45RA, and the negative fraction formed the memory subset. Blood was obtained by leukapheresis, after which PBMCs were separated by Ficoll-Histopaque density gradient centrifugation and cryopreserved in liquid nitrogen vapor phase. Analytical flow cytometry was used to check the purity and quantity of each magnetically sorted T cell population. Each sorted fraction had its genomic DNA isolated and then quantified by UV absorbance on a Nanodrop 2000c.

The receptor chain draws on TRBV27 and TRBJ2-7, and 8 junction bases match TRBD1. The sequencing input was naive CD4+ T cells from PBMCs. The cell subset or site label here, explained by the study, means: CD45RA+ positively selected. The receptor's source is a man aged 18 to 29 in good health. Some clones in this sample may be carry-over from other donors' samples. The CDR3 amino acid sequence is: CASSSRTGYAYEQYF. The DNA reads as follows: TGTGCCAGCAGTTCACGGACAGGGTACGCCTACGAGCAGTACTTC.